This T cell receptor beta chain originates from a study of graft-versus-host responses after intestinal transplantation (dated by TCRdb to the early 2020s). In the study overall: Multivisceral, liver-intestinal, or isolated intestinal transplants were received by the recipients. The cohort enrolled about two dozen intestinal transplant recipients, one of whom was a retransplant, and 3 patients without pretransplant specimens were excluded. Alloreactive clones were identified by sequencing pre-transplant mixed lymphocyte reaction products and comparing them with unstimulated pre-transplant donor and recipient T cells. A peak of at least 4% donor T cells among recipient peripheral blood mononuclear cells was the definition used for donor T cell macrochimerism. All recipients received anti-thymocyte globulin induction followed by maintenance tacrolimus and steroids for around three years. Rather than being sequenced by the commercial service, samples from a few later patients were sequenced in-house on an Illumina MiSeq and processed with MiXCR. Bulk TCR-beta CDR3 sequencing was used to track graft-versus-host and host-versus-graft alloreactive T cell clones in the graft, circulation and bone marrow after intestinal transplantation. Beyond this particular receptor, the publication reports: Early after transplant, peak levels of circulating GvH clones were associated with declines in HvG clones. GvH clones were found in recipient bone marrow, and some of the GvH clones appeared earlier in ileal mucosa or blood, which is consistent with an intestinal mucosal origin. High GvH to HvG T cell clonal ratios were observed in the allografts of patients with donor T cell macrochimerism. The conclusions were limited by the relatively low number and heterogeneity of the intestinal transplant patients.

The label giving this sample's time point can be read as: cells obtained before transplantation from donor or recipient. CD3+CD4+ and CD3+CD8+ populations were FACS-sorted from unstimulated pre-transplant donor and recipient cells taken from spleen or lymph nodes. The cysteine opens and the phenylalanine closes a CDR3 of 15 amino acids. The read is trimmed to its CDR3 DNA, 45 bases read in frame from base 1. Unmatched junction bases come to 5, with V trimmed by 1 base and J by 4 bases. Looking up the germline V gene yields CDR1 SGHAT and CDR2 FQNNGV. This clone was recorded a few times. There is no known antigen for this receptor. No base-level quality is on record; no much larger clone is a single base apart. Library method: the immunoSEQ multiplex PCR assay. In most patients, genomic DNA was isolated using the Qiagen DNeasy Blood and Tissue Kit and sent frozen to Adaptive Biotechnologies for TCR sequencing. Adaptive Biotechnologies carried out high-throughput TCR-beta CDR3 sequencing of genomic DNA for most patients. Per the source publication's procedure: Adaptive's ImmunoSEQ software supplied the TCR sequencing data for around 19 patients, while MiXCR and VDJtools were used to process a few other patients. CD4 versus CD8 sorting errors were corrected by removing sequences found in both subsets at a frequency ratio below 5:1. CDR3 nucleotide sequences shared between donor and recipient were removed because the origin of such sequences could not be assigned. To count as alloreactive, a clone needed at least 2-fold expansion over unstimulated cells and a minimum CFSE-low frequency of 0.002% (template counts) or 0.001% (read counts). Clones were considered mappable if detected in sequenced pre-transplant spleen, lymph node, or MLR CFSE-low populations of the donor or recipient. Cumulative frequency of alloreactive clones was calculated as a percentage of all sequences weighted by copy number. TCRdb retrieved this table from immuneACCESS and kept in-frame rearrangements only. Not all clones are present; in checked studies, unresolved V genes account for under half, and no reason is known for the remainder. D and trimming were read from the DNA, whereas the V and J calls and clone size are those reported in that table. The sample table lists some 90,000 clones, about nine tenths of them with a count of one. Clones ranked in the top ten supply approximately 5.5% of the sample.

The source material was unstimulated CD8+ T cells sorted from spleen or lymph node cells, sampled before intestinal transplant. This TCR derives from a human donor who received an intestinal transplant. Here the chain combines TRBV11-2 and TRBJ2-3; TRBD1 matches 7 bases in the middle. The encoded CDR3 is CASSLGQGHADTQYF. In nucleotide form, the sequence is TGTGCCAGCAGCTTAGGACAGGGACATGCAGATACGCAGTATTTT.